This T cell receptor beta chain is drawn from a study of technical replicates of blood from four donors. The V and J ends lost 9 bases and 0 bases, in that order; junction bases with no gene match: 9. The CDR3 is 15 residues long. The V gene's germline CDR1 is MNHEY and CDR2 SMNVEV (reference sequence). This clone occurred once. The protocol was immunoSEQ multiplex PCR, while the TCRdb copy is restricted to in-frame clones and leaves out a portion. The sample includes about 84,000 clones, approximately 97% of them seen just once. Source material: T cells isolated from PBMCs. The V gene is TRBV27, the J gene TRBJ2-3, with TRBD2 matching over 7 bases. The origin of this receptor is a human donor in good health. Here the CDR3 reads CASQAGFTSTDTQYF. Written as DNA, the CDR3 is TGTGCCAGTCAAGCGGGGTTTACTAGCACAGATACGCAGTATTTT.